This T cell receptor beta chain stems from a study of cytomegalovirus exposure and HLA in healthy donors. Overall study results and limits: Many donors carried some public TCRs, although rarity characterized most TCR sequences. For most TCR beta V segments, an earlier analysis put the productive rate at about 90% or about 30% of the time. Some segments of the V type, notably TRBV6-2 and TRBV6-3, were excluded as indistinguishable.

PCR involved 60 Vbeta and 13 Jbeta primers. TCRdb's table, derived via immunoSEQ multiplex PCR, lists solely in-frame clones and lacks some. The data contain 150,000 to 200,000 clones, roughly four fifths of them singletons. About this clone itself: Its antigen remains unidentified.

The CDR3 contains 15 residues. V shed 5 bases and J 0 bases; nucleotides not matched to a gene: 7. Germline loops: CDR1 PRHDT, CDR2 FYEKMQ (reference sequence). The chain combines TRBV13 with TRBJ2-7; 7 bases fit TRBD2. Sequences were obtained from PBMCs. This sequence was found in a man younger than 40 in good health and CMV-seronegative. CDR3 in DNA: TGTGCCAGCAGCGGGGAGGGCATGAGCTCCTACGAGCAGTACTTC. It specifies CASSGEGMSSYEQYF.